One sample yielded the 7 T cell receptor beta chains listed below, sequenced in a study of T-cell reconstitution after alpha-beta-depleted transplantation in children. A TCRbeta library incorporating unique molecular identifiers was prepared. TCRdb analysed the PCR reads with MiXCR anew, one entry per CDR3 protein. This table has approximately 340,000 distinct CDR3 sequences, about a tenth appearing once. Sequencing used PBMCs from the stem cell graft donor, obtained from the stem cell graft. These receptors all stem from a human donor who donated a stem cell graft to a child with acute lymphoblastic leukemia.

This clonotype appeared a few times. The CDR3 DNA is TGTGCCAGCAGCTTGCACGGGAGGAGGGAAGAGACCCAGTACTTC. This translates into CASSLHGRREETQYF. This chain links TRBV5-5 with TRBJ2-5, with TRBD2 matching over 7 bases. The CDR3 loop spans 15 amino acids. The V gene end was trimmed by 1 base and the J gene end by 3 bases; junction bases not matched to a gene: 6. From germline, CDR1 is SGHKS and CDR2 YYEKEE (reference sequence).

A few counts support this clonotype. The rearrangement joins TRBV18 to TRBJ2-7; TRBD1 or TRBD2 may be the D gene (7 bases each). V was clipped by 8 bases and J by 3 bases, with 14 bases between them. The CDR3 spans 13 residues. Germline V gene sequence: CDR1 KGHSH, CDR2 LQKENI. The CDR3: CASSGTADYEQYF. DNA of the CDR3: TGTGCCAGCAGCGGGACAGCTGACTACGAGCAGTACTTC.

V is TRBV6-2 or TRBV6-3 and J is TRBJ2-5; 7 bases map to TRBD2. The J segment lost 2 bases and the V segment lost 5 bases, leaving 8 bases of the junction unmatched. Per the germline V gene, CDR1 is MNHEY and CDR2 is SVGEGT. The CDR3 spans 15 residues. CDR3 protein: CASSQRDYLQETQYF. CDR3 in DNA: TGTGCCAGCAGTCAACGGGACTATCTGCAAGAGACCCAGTACTTC.

V and J are TRBV7-2 and TRBJ2-1; D is uncertain. The V end was cut by 1 base, the J end by 5 bases, with 12 bases between. This CDR3 is built from 15 residues. The germline CDR1 and CDR2 sequences are SGHTA and FQGNSA. CDR3 sequence: CASSLGWQADNEQFF. The CDR3 DNA follows: TGTGCCAGCAGCTTAGGGTGGCAGGCAGACAATGAGCAGTTCTTC.

This clonotype was seen more than once but under ten times. The genes are TRBV4-1 and TRBJ2-3; 9 bases are a match to TRBD2. With V trimmed by 0 bases and J by 5 bases, 6 bases remained unmatched. Germline V gene data show CDR1 as MGHRA and CDR2 as YSYEKL. CDR3 length: 16 residues. The CDR3 coding sequence is TGCGCCAGCAGCCAAGATCGTAGCGGGAGAATAGATACGCAGTATTTT. It yields the protein CASSQDRSGRIDTQYF.

The chain employs TRBV4-3 and TRBJ2-3; weak D call: TRBD1 (5 bases). This CDR3 spans 15 amino acids. CDR1 LGHNA and CDR2 YSLEER come from the germline V gene. Between the trimmed V and J ends, which lost 3 bases and 2 bases, there was a span of 12 bases. CDR3 nucleotides: TGCGCCAGCAGCCAGGGCAGGGATTCCACAGATACGCAGTATTTT. Amino acid sequence: CASSQGRDSTDTQYF.

The chain employs TRBV28 and TRBJ2-1; 7 bases map to TRBD2. Germline CDR1 MDHEN, CDR2 SYDVKM. This CDR3 comprises 15 residues. J lost 2 bases, V lost 6 bases, and 7 bases had no gene match. The CDR3 region is CASSTGTTAYNEQFF. CDR3 in DNA: TGTGCCAGCAGCACCGGGACTACGGCCTACAATGAGCAGTTCTTC.